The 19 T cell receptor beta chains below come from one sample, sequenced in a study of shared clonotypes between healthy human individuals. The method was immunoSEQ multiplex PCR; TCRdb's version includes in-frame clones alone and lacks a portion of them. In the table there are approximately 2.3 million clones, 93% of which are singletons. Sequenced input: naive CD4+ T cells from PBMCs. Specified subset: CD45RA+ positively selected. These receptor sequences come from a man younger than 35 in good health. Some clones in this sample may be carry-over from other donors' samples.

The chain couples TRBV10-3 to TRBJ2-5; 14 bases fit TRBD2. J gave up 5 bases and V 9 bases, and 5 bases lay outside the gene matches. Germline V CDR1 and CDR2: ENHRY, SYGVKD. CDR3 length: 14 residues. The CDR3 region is CAMGTSGSRETQYF. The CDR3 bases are TGTGCCATGGGGACTAGCGGGAGTCGGGAGACCCAGTACTTC.

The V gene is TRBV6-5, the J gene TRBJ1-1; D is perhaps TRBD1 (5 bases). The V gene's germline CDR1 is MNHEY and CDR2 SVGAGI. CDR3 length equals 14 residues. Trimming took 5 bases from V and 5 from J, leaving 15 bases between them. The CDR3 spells CASSIDSGGTEAFF. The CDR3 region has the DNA TGTGCCAGCAGTATCGACTCGGGGGGGACTGAAGCTTTCTTT.

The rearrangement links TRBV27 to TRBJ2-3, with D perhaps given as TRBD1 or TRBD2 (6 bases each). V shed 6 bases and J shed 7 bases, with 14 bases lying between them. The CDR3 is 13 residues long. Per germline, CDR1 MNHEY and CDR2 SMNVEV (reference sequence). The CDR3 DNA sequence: TGTGCCAGCAGCTCCCAGGGGAGGCATACGCAGTATTTT. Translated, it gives CASSSQGRHTQYF.

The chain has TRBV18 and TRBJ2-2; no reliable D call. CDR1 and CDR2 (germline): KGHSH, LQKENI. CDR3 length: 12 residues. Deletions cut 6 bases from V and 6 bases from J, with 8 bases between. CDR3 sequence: CASSAPPGELFF. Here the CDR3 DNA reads TGTGCCAGCTCCGCCCCCCCCGGGGAGCTGTTTTTT.

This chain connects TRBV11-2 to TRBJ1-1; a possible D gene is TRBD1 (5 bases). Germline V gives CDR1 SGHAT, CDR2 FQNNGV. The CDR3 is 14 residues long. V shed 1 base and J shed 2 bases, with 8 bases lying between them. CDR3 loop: CASSLVTANTEAFF. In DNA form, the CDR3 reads TGTGCCAGCAGCTTAGTGACAGCAAACACTGAAGCTTTCTTT.

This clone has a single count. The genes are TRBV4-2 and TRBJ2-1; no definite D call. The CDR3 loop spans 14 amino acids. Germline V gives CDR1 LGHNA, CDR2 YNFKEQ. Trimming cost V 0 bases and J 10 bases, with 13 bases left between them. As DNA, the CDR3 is TGTGCCAGCAGCCAAGATCAACACCCAGGCGAGCAGTTCTTC. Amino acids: CASSQDQHPGEQFF.

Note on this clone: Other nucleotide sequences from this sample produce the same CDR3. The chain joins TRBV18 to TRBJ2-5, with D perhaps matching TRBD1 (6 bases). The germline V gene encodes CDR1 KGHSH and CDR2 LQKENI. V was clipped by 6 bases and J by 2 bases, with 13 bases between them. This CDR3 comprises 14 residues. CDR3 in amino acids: CASSPGQPQETQYF. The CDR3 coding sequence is TGTGCCAGCTCTCCTGGACAGCCACAAGAGACCCAGTACTTC. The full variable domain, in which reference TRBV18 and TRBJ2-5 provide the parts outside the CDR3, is NAGVMQNPRHLVRRRGQEARLRCSPMKGHSHVYWYRQLPEEGLKFMVYLQKENIIDESGMPKERFSAEFPKEGPSILRIQQVVRGDSAAYFCASSPGQPQETQYFGPGTRLLVL.

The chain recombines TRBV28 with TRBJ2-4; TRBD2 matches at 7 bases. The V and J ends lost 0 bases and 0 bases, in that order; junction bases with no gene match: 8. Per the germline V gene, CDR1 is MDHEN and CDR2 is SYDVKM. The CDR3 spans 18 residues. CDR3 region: CASSLWGTGGPAKNIQYF. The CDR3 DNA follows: TGTGCCAGCAGTTTATGGGGAACGGGAGGCCCAGCCAAAAACATTCAGTACTTC.

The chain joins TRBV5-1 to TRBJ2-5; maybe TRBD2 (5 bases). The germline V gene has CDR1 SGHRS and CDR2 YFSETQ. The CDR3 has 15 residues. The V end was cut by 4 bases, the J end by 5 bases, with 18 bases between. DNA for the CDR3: TGCGCCAGCAGCCGCTGGGCGGGCCAGGCGGAGACCCAGTACTTC. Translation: CASSRWAGQAETQYF.

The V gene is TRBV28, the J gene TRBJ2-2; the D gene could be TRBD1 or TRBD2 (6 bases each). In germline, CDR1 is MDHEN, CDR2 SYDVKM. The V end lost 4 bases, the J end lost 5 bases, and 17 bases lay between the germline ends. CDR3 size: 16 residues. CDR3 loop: CASSSSWGAQTGELFF. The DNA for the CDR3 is TGTGCCAGCAGTTCGTCATGGGGGGCGCAAACCGGGGAGCTGTTTTTT. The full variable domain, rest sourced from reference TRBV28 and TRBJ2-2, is DVKVTQSSRYLVKRTGEKVFLECVQDMDHENMFWYRQDPGLGLRLIYFSYDVKMKEKGDIPEGYSVSREKKERFSLILESASTNQTSMYLCASSSSWGAQTGELFFGEGSRLTVL.

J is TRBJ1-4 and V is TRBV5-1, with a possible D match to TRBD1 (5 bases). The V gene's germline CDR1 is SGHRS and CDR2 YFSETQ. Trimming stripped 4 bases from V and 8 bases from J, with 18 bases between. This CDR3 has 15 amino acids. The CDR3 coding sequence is TGCGCCAGCAGCGGTGTCCGGGCCCCAGGGGAAAAACTGTTTTTT. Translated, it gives CASSGVRAPGEKLFF.

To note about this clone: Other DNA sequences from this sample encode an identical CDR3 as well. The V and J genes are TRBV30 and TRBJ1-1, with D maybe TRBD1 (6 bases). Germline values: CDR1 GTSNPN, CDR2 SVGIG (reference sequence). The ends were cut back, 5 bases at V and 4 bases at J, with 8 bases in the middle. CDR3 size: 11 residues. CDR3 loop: CAWEGGTEAFF. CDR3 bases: TGTGCCTGGGAGGGGGGCACTGAAGCTTTCTTT.

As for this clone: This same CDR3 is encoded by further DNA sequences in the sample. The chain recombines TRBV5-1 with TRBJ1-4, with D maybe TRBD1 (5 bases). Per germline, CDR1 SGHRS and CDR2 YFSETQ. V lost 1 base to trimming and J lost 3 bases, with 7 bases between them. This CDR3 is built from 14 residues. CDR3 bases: TGCGCCAGCAGCTTGCAGGGTTCTAATGAAAAACTGTTTTTT. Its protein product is CASSLQGSNEKLFF. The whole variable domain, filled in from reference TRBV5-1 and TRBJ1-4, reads KAGVTQTPRYLIKTRGQQVTLSCSPISGHRSVSWYQQTPGQGLQFLFEYFSETQRNKGNFPGRFSGRQFSNSRSEMNVSTLELGDSALYLCASSLQGSNEKLFFGSGTQLSVL.

The CDR3 DNA reads TGTGCCAGCAGCTTACGCTCAATTCCTTACTCCTACAATGAGCAGTTCTTC. Amino acids: CASSLRSIPYSYNEQFF. The chain carries TRBV7-3 and TRBJ2-1; unclear D gene. CDR3 size: 17 residues. V was pared by 2 bases and J by 0 bases, with 14 bases between. CDR1 and CDR2 from the germline V gene are SGHTA and FQGTGA.

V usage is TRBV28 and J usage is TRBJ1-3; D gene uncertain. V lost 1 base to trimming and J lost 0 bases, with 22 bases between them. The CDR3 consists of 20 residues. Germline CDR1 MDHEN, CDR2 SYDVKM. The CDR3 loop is CASSLSGLFSGTLSGNTIYF. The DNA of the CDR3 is TGTGCCAGCAGTTTATCGGGTCTTTTTTCGGGCACCCTCTCTGGAAACACCATATATTTT.

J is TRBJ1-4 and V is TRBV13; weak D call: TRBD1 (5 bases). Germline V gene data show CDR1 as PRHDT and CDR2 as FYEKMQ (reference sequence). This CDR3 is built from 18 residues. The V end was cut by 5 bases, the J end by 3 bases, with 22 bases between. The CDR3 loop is CASSQRRGTSGANEKLFF. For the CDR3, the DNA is TGTGCCAGCAGCCAGAGGCGGGGGACCTCTGGGGCTAATGAAAAACTGTTTTTT.

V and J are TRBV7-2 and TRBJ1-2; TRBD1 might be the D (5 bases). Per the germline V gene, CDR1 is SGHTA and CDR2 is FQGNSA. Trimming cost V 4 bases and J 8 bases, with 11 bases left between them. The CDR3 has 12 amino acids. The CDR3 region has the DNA TGTGCCAGCAGCTCCCGGGGGTGGGGCTACACCTTC. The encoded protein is CASSSRGWGYTF.

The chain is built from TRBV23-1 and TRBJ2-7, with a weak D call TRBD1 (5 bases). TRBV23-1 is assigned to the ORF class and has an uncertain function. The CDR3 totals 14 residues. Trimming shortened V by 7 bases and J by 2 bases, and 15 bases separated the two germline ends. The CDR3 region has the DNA TGCGCCAGCACCGCCGACAGAGCCGCCTACGAGCAGTACTTC. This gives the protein CASTADRAAYEQYF.

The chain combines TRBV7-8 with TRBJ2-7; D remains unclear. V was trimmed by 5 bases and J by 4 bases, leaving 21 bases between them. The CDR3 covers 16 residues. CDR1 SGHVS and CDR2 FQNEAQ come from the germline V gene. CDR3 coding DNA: TGTGCCAGCAGCCGCAATGTAGGTGGTTTGGGGTACGAGCAGTACTTC. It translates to CASSRNVGGLGYEQYF.